What follows are 22 T cell receptor beta chains derived from one specimen sequenced in a study of T cell responses to AZD1222 COVID-19 vaccine (dated by TCRdb to the early 2020s). The meaning of the sample's time point label: about 28 days (+/-7) after the second vaccine dose. Libraries were prepared through the immunoSEQ multiplex PCR assay. What TCRdb holds here is the immuneACCESS table cut down to in-frame rearrangements. Part of the clones is not present; checked against another copy, under half of the missing clones reflect an unresolved V gene, and the others are unexplained. This sample gives 150,000 or so clones in total; approximately 90% of them show up just once. Under 1.2% of the sample rests with the top ten. The specimen was peripheral blood, collected 28 days after the second AZD1222 dose. The origin of the receptors is an adult who received the AZD1222 COVID-19 vaccine.

The rearrangement links TRBV5-1 to TRBJ2-2; TRBD1 matches 7 bases. The CDR3 runs to 14 residues. Per germline, CDR1 SGHRS and CDR2 YFSETQ. The V gene end was trimmed by 5 bases and the J gene end by 6 bases; junction bases not matched to a gene: 7. The CDR3 is CASSPTGEPGELFF. CDR3 sequence (DNA): TGCGCCAGCAGTCCCACAGGGGAGCCCGGGGAGCTGTTTTTT.

This sequence joins TRBV19 and TRBJ1-6, with 7 bases matching TRBD1. In germline, CDR1 is LNHDA, CDR2 SQIVND (reference sequence). This CDR3 is 15 amino acids long. Germline trimming cut 1 base from V and 8 bases from J; bases unmatched to any gene: 5. As DNA, the CDR3 is TGTGCCAGTAGTATAGGTGGGACAGACTATTCACCCCTCCACTTT. It encodes CASSIGGTDYSPLHF.

In its sample, this clone was seen once. Here the CDR3 reads CASRHKQGYEQFF. CDR3 in DNA: TGTGCCAGCAGACATAAACAGGGTTATGAGCAGTTCTTC. The V and J genes are TRBV7-9 and TRBJ2-1; possibly TRBD1 for D (6 bases). Germline V gene data show CDR1 as SEHNR and CDR2 as FQNEAQ (reference sequence). The CDR3 sequence is 13 residues long. V dropped 6 bases and J dropped 8 bases, with 14 bases sitting between them.

This clone has only a few counts. The chain uses TRBV5-4 and TRBJ1-2; the D is unclear. This CDR3 contains 12 residues. Germline V gives CDR1 SGHNT, CDR2 YYREEE (reference sequence). V was trimmed by 4 bases and J by 4 bases, leaving 8 bases between them. CDR3 in DNA: TGTGCCAGCAGCAGCCCGAGCTATGGCTACACCTTC. It specifies CASSSPSYGYTF.

The chain employs TRBV30 and TRBJ1-4, with 11 bases fitting TRBD1. The CDR3 sequence is 15 residues long. V dropped 4 bases and J dropped 7; count of bases not matched to a gene: 8. Germline values: CDR1 GTSNPN, CDR2 SVGIG (reference sequence). CDR3 region: CAWNSLGTGGEKLFF. CDR3 coding DNA: TGTGCCTGGAATTCATTAGGGACAGGGGGTGAAAAACTGTTTTTT.

The chain couples TRBV7-6 to TRBJ1-2; the D gene is possibly TRBD1 (5 bases). Germline V CDR1 and CDR2: SGHVS, FNYEAQ. V gave up 1 base and J gave up 3 bases, with 9 bases separating them. The CDR3 is 14 amino acids. CDR3 in amino acids: CASSLGGRDYGYTF. The CDR3 nucleotides read TGTGCCAGCAGCTTAGGCGGCAGGGACTATGGCTACACCTTC.

The chain uses TRBV19 and TRBJ1-4, with D hard to call. There are 13 residues in the CDR3. V lost 6 bases and J lost 4, with 9 bases in between. Per the germline V gene, CDR1 is LNHDA and CDR2 is SQIVND (reference sequence). CDR3 sequence reads: CASSYVGNEKLFF. The CDR3 DNA follows: TGTGCCAGTAGCTACGTGGGTAATGAAAAACTGTTTTTT.

The CDR3 region has the DNA TGTGCCATCAGAGGTGCAGGAGGGGAGACCCAGTACTTC. Translated: CAIRGAGGETQYF. The J gene is TRBJ2-5, the V gene TRBV10-3; D is perhaps TRBD2 (6 bases). Germline CDR1 reads ENHRY; CDR2 reads SYGVKD. V shed 6 bases and J shed 5 bases, with 13 bases lying between them. There are 13 residues in the CDR3.

The chain employs TRBV10-3 and TRBJ2-3, with TRBD1 matching 8 bases. The ends lost 6 bases at V and 1 base at J; junction bases unmatched: 3. The CDR3 spans 14 residues. Germline CDR1 and CDR2: ENHRY and SYGVKD. The DNA of the CDR3 is TGTGCCATCAGGAGGGACAGGCGCACAGATACGCAGTATTTT. This encodes CAIRRDRRTDTQYF.

The chain has TRBV19 and TRBJ1-1, with 11 bases lining up with TRBD1. Trimming cost V 6 bases and J 5 bases; bases outside gene matches: 5. Germline assignment: CDR1 LNHDA and CDR2 SQIVND (reference sequence). CDR3 length equals 14 residues. The CDR3 is CASSGTGGGTEAFF. The DNA of the CDR3 is TGTGCCAGTAGCGGGACAGGGGGAGGTACTGAAGCTTTCTTT.

In this sample, this clone turned up a few times. J is TRBJ1-4 and V is TRBV9; D is ambiguous. Trimming shortened V by 3 bases and J by 3 bases, and 15 bases separated the two germline ends. This CDR3 has 16 residues. Germline loops: CDR1 SGDLS, CDR2 YYNGEE. CDR3 sequence (DNA): TGTGCCAGCAGCGGGAAGGTTGGAGTCGCTAATGAAAAACTGTTTTTT. It translates to CASSGKVGVANEKLFF.

This chain joins TRBV9 and TRBJ2-1; a possible D gene is TRBD2 (6 bases). The CDR3 spans 15 residues. CDR1 and CDR2 from the germline V gene are SGDLS and YYNGEE. V lost 0 bases, J lost 6 bases, and 13 bases lay in between. This CDR3 is CASSVGGGATNEQFF. The CDR3 coding sequence is TGTGCCAGCAGCGTAGGAGGCGGGGCTACCAATGAGCAGTTCTTC. Full variable domain (missing parts from reference TRBV9 and TRBJ2-1): DSGVTQTPKHLITATGQRVTLRCSPRSGDLSVYWYQQSLDQGLQFLIQYYNGEERAKGNILERFSAQQFPDLHSELNLSSLELGDSALYFCASSVGGGATNEQFFGPGTRLTVL.

This chain joins TRBV5-1 and TRBJ2-1; D unresolved. This CDR3 has 15 amino acids. V lost 0 bases and J lost 5, with 12 bases in between. Germline V lookup: CDR1 SGHRS, CDR2 YFSETQ. CDR3: CASSLGAGLNNEQFF. In DNA form, the CDR3 reads TGCGCCAGCAGCTTGGGGGCAGGTCTAAACAATGAGCAGTTCTTC.

V is TRBV7-6 and J is TRBJ2-2, with no clear D. Germline CDR1 reads SGHVS; CDR2 reads FNYEAQ. There are 16 residues in the CDR3. Trimming took off 2 bases at V and 5 bases at J, with 15 bases between the two ends. CDR3 nucleotides: TGTGCCAGCAGCTTACATCTCCTCGGAACAACCGGGGAGCTGTTTTTT. This encodes CASSLHLLGTTGELFF.

The rearrangement uses TRBV5-1 and TRBJ1-4; D gene unclear. V was cut by 4 bases and J by 8 bases, with 15 bases left in between. Germline-derived CDR1 and CDR2 are SGHRS and YFSETQ. The CDR3 is 14 residues long. CDR3 sequence (DNA): TGCGCCAGCAGCCCAAAAGAAGGAGGCGAAAAACTGTTTTTT. Translation gives CASSPKEGGEKLFF. Combining the CDR3 with reference TRBV5-1 and TRBJ1-4 gives the whole variable domain KAGVTQTPRYLIKTRGQQVTLSCSPISGHRSVSWYQQTPGQGLQFLFEYFSETQRNKGNFPGRFSGRQFSNSRSEMNVSTLELGDSALYLCASSPKEGGEKLFFGSGTQLSVL.

CDR3 DNA sequence: TGTGCCAGCAGCCAGCGGGGGGGCTCCTACAATGAGCAGTTCTTC. Residues: CASSQRGGSYNEQFF. This sequence joins TRBV14 and TRBJ2-1, with TRBD2 identical over 9 bases. V lost 3 bases to trimming and J lost 0 bases; unmatched junction nucleotides: 0. Germline V gene lookup returns CDR1 SGHDN and CDR2 FVKESK. The CDR3 covers 15 residues.

This CDR3 reads CASSQEGQWGQPQHF. In nucleotides, the CDR3 is TGCGCCAGCAGCCAAGAAGGACAGTGGGGTCAGCCCCAGCATTTT. This rearrangement joins TRBV4-1 to TRBJ1-5, with D perhaps TRBD1 (6 bases). Trimming took 0 bases from V and 6 from J, leaving 12 bases between them. CDR3 length: 15 residues. Per the germline V gene, CDR1 is MGHRA and CDR2 is YSYEKL.

The chain has TRBV13 and TRBJ1-1, with a weak D call TRBD1 (5 bases). This CDR3 contains 14 residues. The V end was cut by 4 bases, the J end by 5 bases, with 14 bases between. The germline V gene has CDR1 PRHDT and CDR2 FYEKMQ (reference sequence). This chain's CDR3 is CASSSGHRGTEAFF. The DNA for the CDR3 is TGTGCCAGCAGCTCGGGTCACCGGGGGACTGAAGCTTTCTTT.

The rearrangement uses TRBV27 and TRBJ2-5; D uncertain. The CDR3 runs to 11 residues. The V gene's germline CDR1 is MNHEY and CDR2 SMNVEV (reference sequence). The ends were cut back, 1 base at V and 5 bases at J, with 2 bases in the middle. This CDR3 is CASSLLETQYF. DNA of the CDR3: TGTGCCAGCAGTTTATTGGAGACCCAGTACTTC.

This clone was counted a single time. The CDR3 DNA follows: TGTGCCAGCAGCTTATTCGGGGCCCCAACAGATACGCAGTATTTT. It yields the protein CASSLFGAPTDTQYF. This rearrangement joins TRBV7-6 to TRBJ2-3, with D perhaps given as TRBD1 or TRBD2 (5 bases each). This CDR3 comprises 15 residues. The germline CDR1 and CDR2 sequences are SGHVS and FNYEAQ. Trimming shortened V by 2 bases and J by 3 bases, and 12 bases separated the two germline ends.

The V gene is TRBV7-2, the J gene TRBJ1-1; 10 bases line up with TRBD1. Per the germline V gene, CDR1 is SGHTA and CDR2 is FQGNSA. This CDR3 contains 15 residues. Trimming cost V 5 bases and J 3 bases; bases outside gene matches: 6. The CDR3 sequence: CASSPRQGAYTEAFF. CDR3 coding DNA: TGTGCCAGCAGCCCTCGACAGGGGGCGTACACTGAAGCTTTCTTT.

The chain combines TRBV19 with TRBJ1-1; D not certain. CDR1 and CDR2 from the germline V gene are LNHDA and SQIVND (reference sequence). Trimming took off 7 bases at V and 4 bases at J, with 13 bases between the two ends. The CDR3 length is 13 residues. The CDR3 nucleotides are TGTGCCAGTAAACAAGCAGTCCTCACTGAAGCTTTCTTT. This codes for CASKQAVLTEAFF. The variable domain in full, completed from reference TRBV19 and TRBJ1-1, reads DGGITQSPKYLFRKEGQNVTLSCEQNLNHDAMYWYRQDPGQGLRLIYYSQIVNDFQKGDIAEGYSVSREKKESFPLTVTSAQKNPTAFYLCASKQAVLTEAFFGQGTRLTVV.